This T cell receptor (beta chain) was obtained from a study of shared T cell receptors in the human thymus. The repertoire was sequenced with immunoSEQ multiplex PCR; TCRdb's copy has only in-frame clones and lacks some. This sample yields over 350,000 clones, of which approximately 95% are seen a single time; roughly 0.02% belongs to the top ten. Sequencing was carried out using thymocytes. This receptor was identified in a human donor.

The CDR3 coding sequence is TGTGCCAGCAGCCCAGGGCAGGGCCGGGGGTTCCAAAACATTCAGTACTTC. Translating it yields CASSPGQGRGFQNIQYF. The genes are TRBV7-9 and TRBJ2-4; D possibly corresponds to TRBD2 (6 bases). The CDR3 is 17 residues long. Per the germline V gene, CDR1 is SEHNR and CDR2 is FQNEAQ (reference sequence). V lost 5 bases, J lost 5 bases, and 22 bases lay in between.